This T cell receptor beta chain was identified during a study of T cells after yellow fever vaccination. This clonotype was seen ten or more times. V was clipped by 8 bases and J by 10 bases, with 18 bases between them. The CDR3 loop spans 13 amino acids. Using its own MiXCR run on the 5' RACE reads, TCRdb lists one record per CDR3 protein. This table holds around 350,000 distinct CDR3 sequences, around 6.4% found once. The chain uses TRBV12-3 or TRBV12-4 and TRBJ2-1; D possibly corresponds to TRBD2 (7 bases). The sample in question was PBMCs, obtained 5 days after the yellow fever booster vaccination. The origin of this receptor is a man in his thirties or forties who received the YFV17D yellow fever vaccine. In nucleotides, the CDR3 is TGTGCCAGCGCCCCCAGAGGGAGGGGGGAGCAGTTCTTC. Encoded protein: CASAPRGRGEQFF.